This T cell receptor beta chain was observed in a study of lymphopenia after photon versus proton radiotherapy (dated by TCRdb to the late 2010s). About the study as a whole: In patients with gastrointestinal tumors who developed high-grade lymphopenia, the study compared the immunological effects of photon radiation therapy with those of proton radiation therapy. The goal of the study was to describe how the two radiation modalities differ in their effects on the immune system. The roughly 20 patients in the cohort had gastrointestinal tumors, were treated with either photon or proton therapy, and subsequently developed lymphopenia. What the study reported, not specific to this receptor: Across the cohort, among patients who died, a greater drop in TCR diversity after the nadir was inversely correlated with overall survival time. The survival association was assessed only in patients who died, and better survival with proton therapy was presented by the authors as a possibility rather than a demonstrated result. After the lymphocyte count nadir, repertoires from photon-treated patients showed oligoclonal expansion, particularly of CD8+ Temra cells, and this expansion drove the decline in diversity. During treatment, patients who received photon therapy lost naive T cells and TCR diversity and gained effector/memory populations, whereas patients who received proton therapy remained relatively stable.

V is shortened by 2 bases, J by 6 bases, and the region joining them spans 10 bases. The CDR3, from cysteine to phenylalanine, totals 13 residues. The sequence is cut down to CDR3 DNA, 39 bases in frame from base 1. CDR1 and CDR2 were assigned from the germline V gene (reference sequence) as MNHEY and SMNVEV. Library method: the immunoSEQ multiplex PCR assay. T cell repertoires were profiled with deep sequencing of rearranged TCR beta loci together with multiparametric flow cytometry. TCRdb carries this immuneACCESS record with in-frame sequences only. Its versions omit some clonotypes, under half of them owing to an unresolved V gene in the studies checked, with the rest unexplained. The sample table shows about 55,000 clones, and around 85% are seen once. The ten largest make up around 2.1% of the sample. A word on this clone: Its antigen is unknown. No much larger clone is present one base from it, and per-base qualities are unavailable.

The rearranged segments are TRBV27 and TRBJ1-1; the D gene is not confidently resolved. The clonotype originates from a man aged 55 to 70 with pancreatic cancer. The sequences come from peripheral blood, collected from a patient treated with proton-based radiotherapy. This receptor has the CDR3 CASSLGSQSEAFF. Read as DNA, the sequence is TGTGCCAGCAGTTTAGGAAGTCAGTCTGAAGCTTTCTTT.